This T cell receptor beta chain derives from a study of OX40 agonist ivuxolimab in advanced cancers. This CDR3 is 12 amino acids long. Germline V lookup: CDR1 SGHDT, CDR2 YYEEEE. V lost 0 bases and J lost 15, with 13 bases in between. Method: immunoSEQ multiplex PCR; TCRdb's copy keeps in-frame clones and lacks some. The sample lists 50,000 or so clones; 79% were seen once. The source of this sequence is an adult with an advanced solid tumor such as melanoma, head and neck, liver or kidney cancer. The chain joins TRBV5-6 to TRBJ2-1, with a tentative D call TRBD2 (6 bases). The starting material was CD4+ or CD8+ T cells sorted from blood, obtained in a trial of the OX40 agonist ivuxolimab. CDR3 sequence reads: CASSLARGTGFF. The CDR3 DNA reads as TGTGCCAGCAGCTTGGCCCGGGGGACGGGGTTCTTC.